This T cell receptor (beta chain) originates from a study of cytomegalovirus exposure and HLA in healthy donors (dated by TCRdb to the late 2010s). At the level of the whole study: In an earlier analysis of several hundred of the donors, 250 to 350 Gb of sequence data and roughly 100 million unique TCR beta sequences from about 179 million T cells were reported. Approximately 310 gigabases of sequencing data and 78 million or so unique TCR sequences were included in an early release covering over 600 HLA-typed donors. Of the 350 to 400 genotyped donors, about 80% fell in the genetic ancestry cluster associated with self-reported Caucasian donors. The study aimed to test whether cataloging public T cell receptors could reveal signatures of past pathogen exposure. The study used immunosequencing to profile the T cell repertoires of 670 or so subjects and linked those repertoires to cytomegalovirus serostatus. Along with the approximately 700-subject first cohort, a separate validation cohort of over 90 different subjects was used. To predict cytomegalovirus infection status, the study brought together high-throughput TCR immunosequencing, statistical association of individual TCRs with disease status, and machine learning. A later analysis re-examined previously published TCR beta repertoires from more than 650 donors and added high-resolution HLA genotyping to investigate patterns of TCR occurrence. Rather than drawing on any new phenotypic data, the later analysis identified candidate immune exposures from TCR beta sequences and the way those sequences occurred across donors. To decide whether each TCR beta V gene segment behaved as functional or pseudogenic, an earlier analysis of some 580 of the donors relied on high-throughput TCR beta sequencing. Donor age, sex, ethnicity and CMV serostatus were compiled together with the repertoire data. A later genetic analysis used genome-wide SNP genotypes for about 60% of the roughly 700 donors, treating that subset as a discovery cohort. Every repertoire in the discovery cohort had been generated on one and the same sequencing platform. HLA typing covered class I and class II loci at four-digit resolution. Typing coverage differed by locus: A, B, C, DRB1 and DQB1 were typed in about 620-630 donors, DQA1 in approximately 520, DPA1 in some 610, and DPB1 in 450 to 480. Roughly 5 DR-DQ haplotypes were handled as single units for association and clustering because linkage in the cohort was strong. On average, roughly 250,000 unique TCR beta nucleotide sequences were sequenced per donor among fewer than 500 genotyped donors of the cohort, with roughly a sixth of those sequences being non-productive.

In this sample, this clone turned up a few times. Its antigen remains undetermined. Base qualities are not recorded, but no much larger clone differs from it by a single base. In total, roughly 670 healthy bone marrow donors made up the cohort. At the time of sampling, all cohort members were nominally healthy, though unrecorded immune exposures were likely present. The donor was CMV seropositive and was included in the group of almost 300 seropositive cohort members. A peripheral blood sample was provided by each donor, and peripheral blood mononuclear cells were used for TCR beta sequencing. Genomic DNA extraction from the blood cell samples was performed with the Qiagen DNeasy Blood Extraction Kit. The CDR1 and CDR2 encoded by the germline V gene are MNHNS and SASEGT. Compared with germline, V lacks 4 bases and J lacks 0 bases; bases without a gene match: 6. The CDR3 measures 15 amino acids from cysteine to phenylalanine. Only CDR3 DNA remains: 45 bases, in frame from the first base.

Libraries came from the immunoSEQ multiplex PCR assay. The multiplex PCR relied on a mix of 60 forward primers for TCR Vbeta segments and 13 reverse primers for TCR Jbeta segments. Amplification of the CDR3 region of rearranged TCR beta genes was performed with a multiplex PCR assay on genomic DNA. The Illumina HiSeq System was used to sequence the amplified TCR beta libraries as 87-base-pair reads. Regarding the original processing steps: A later analysis tallied about 77 million unique TCR beta chains across the 600 to 700 repertoires, and about 12 million of those chains were shared by two or more donors. Raw reads were error-corrected and collapsed into unique sequences by a nearest-neighbor algorithm in which closely related sequences were merged to remove PCR and sequencing errors. V, D and J gene segments were assigned by aligning CDR3 sequences to IMGT reference sequences. Each retained sequence needed at least a six-nucleotide match to both a V gene segment and a J gene segment. Rearrangements were called productive when the CDR3 lacked stop codons and stayed in frame with V and J; all others were non-productive. CDR3 was defined according to IMGT convention as the region running from the second conserved V-encoded cysteine to the conserved J-encoded phenylalanine. The earlier analysis of about 530 of the donors excluded any sequence lacking an unambiguous match to a single V gene segment. In an earlier analysis of 587 of the donors, a V segment was called functional when productive rearrangements were above 56.7%, and segregating when the standard deviation between donors exceeded 5%. To diagnose cytomegalovirus status from the catalog of TCR beta chain sequences, a statistical classification framework was built. V and J gene assignment, in a later analysis, came from comparing TCR nucleotide sequences with IMGT/GENE-DB human TR gene sequences. Using the TCRdist pipeline, a later analysis assigned CDR3 sequences along with most-parsimonious VDJ recombination scenarios. In a later analysis, each TCR beta chain was defined by its CDR3 amino acid sequence together with its V-gene family, and reads without a unique V-gene family were excluded. As a way to deal with suspected cross-contamination and a sequencing artifact, a later analysis dropped approximately 590 nucleotide sequences that were highly shared and had low generation probability. In a later analysis, a clonal expansion index for each public chain was calculated from normalized within-repertoire ranks of inferred template counts. Generation probabilities in a later analysis came from a VDJ recombination model fitted to out-of-frame rearrangements, and those results were checked against IGoR. In a later analysis, TCR-TCR, TCR-HLA and TCR-CMV co-occurrence was scored with hypergeometric tests, and a repertoire-size bias correction was applied to TCR pairs. To estimate false discovery rates, a later analysis permuted the HLA or CMV assignments 20 times. In a later analysis, co-occurring TCRs were grouped with DBSCAN, and TCRdist sequence similarity was added when clustering was performed within HLA-allele-positive subsets. For co-occurrence clustering, repertoires with fewer than 30,000 or more than 120,000 public chains were excluded, along with roughly five repertoires with anomalous nucleotide sharing. TCRdb carries this immuneACCESS record with in-frame sequences only. Its versions omit some clonotypes, under half of them owing to an unresolved V gene in the studies checked, with the rest unexplained. D and trimming come from the DNA, and the V and J calls and clone size come from that table. This sample comprises 150,000 to 200,000 clones, 70% to 80% of them detected only once. Approximately 1.5% of the sample is taken by the ten largest.

On the study overall, not on this receptor specifically: Some IMGT-functional V segments, including TRBV6-2 and TRBV6-3, could not be told apart with the 87-base-pair reads, so those segments were excluded. According to the authors, the approach could potentially be generalized to other disease states and immunological phenotypes. Seventeen rarely observed V segments, including chromosome 9 orphons, were excluded from the earlier analysis of approximately 500 of the donors because counts were too low. Specific HLA alleles were associated with around 18,000 TCR beta sequences at a false discovery rate of 0.05 in a later analysis. Linkage disequilibrium might explain the correlated functional status among segregating V segments, but an unknown experimental factor could not be excluded. The study listed 170 or so TCR beta chains as associated with cytomegalovirus. In a later genetic analysis, a missense DCLRE1C variant was associated with V-gene and J-gene trimming of TCR beta chains, and the association was replicated in an independent cohort. While some public TCRs were present in many individuals, most TCR sequences turned up only very rarely across donors. When HLA alleles, especially DR and DQ, strongly co-occurred, TCR associations were difficult to assign to individual alleles. A later analysis found that TCR association rates varied across HLA loci, with DRB1 alleles showing the most associated TCRs and HLA-C alleles the fewest. Most CMV-associated TCR beta chains appeared to be HLA-restricted in a later analysis, and the HLA associations seemed to be driven largely by CMV exposure. HLA typing was unavailable for some donors at each locus, so association tests used only the typed subset. Cytomegalovirus status was reported to be diagnosed by the classifier with high specificity and sensitivity in both the original and validation cohorts. According to a later analysis, parvovirus B19, influenza, CMV and Epstein-Barr virus appeared linked to several top co-occurrence clusters. In vitro tests confirmed that a few of the cytomegalovirus-associated TCR beta chains recognize cytomegalovirus antigens. Compared with the roughly 710-donor mean, donors in an Asian-associated ancestry cluster had fewer N-insertions in productive TCRs, according to a later genetic analysis. A further reported finding was that TCR beta sequences accurately predicted the HLA-A and HLA-B alleles for most subjects in the first cohort. CMV serostatus was the only immune exposure information available for the cohort. In an earlier analysis of approximately 590 of the donors, most TCR beta V segments appeared in productive rearrangements about 90% or about 30% of the time, broadly matching IMGT annotations. Presence/absence analyses assumed roughly uniform sequencing depth across donors, an assumption that may not hold. A cluster of highly shared sequence variants was judged likely to represent a technical artifact of the sequencing pipeline. The cohort was sequenced for TCR beta chains only, and without alpha or paired-chain data the features that could be detected were limited. In a later analysis, HLA-associated TCR beta chains showed more clonal expansion and lower generation probabilities than non-associated chains that were equally common.

Material for sequencing was PBMCs. Recombination linked TRBV6-1 to TRBJ2-7; 7 middle bases align to TRBD1. The receptor comes from a woman under 40 in good health and CMV-seropositive. The DNA sequence is TGTGCCAGCAGTGTCAGCCGGGACAGCTCCTACGAGCAGTACTTC. The resulting protein is CASSVSRDSSYEQYF.